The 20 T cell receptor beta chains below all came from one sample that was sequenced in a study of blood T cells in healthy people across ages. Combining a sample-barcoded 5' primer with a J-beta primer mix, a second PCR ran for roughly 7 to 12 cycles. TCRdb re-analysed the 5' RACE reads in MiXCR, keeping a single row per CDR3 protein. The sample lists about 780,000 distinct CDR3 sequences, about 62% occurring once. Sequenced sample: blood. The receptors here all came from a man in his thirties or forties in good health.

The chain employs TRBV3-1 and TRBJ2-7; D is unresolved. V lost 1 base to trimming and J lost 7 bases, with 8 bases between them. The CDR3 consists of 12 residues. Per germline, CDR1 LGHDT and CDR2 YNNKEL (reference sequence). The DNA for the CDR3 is TGTGCCAGCAGCCAAGGCGTACGTGAGCAGTACTTC. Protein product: CASSQGVREQYF.

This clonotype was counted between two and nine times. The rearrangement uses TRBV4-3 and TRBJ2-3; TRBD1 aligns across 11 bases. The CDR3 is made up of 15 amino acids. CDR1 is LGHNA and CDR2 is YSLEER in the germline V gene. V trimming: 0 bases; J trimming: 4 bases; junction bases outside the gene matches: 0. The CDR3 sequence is CASSQEGQGADTQYF. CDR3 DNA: TGCGCCAGCAGCCAAGAGGGACAGGGGGCAGATACGCAGTATTTT.

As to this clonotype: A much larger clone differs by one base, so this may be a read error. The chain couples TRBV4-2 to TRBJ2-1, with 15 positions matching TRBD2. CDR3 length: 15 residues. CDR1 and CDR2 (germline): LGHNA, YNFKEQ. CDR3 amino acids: CTSSRGTSGGSEQFF. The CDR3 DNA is TGTACCAGCAGCCGGGGGACTAGCGGGGGGTCCGAGCAGTTCTTC.

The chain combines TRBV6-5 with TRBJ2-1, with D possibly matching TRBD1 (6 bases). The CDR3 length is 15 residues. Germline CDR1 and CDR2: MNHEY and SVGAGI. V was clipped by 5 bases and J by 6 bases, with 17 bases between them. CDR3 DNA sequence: TGTGCCAGCAGTCACAGGGACCCGTTATTCAATGAGCAGTTCTTC. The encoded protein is CASSHRDPLFNEQFF.

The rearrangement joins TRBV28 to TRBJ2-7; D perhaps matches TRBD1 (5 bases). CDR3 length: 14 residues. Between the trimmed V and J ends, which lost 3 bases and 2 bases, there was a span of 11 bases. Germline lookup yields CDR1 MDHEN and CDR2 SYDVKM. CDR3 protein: CASSFGASAYEQYF. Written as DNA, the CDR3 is TGTGCCAGCAGTTTTGGGGCCAGTGCCTACGAGCAGTACTTC.

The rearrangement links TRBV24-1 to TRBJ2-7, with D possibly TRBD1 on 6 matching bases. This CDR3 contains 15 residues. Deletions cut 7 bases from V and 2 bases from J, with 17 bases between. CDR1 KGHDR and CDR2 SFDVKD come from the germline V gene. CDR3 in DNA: TGTGCCACCAGCGACCGGGACACCCCAACCTACGAGCAGTACTTC. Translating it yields CATSDRDTPTYEQYF.

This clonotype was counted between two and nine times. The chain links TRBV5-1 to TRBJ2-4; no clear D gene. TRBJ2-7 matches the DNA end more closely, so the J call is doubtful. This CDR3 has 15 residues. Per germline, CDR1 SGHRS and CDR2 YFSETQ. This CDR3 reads CASSLAQLGTGEQYF. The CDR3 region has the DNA TGCGCCAGCAGCTTGGCGCAGTTAGGCACTGGCGAGCAGTACTTC.

The CDR3 sequence: CASLSSNEQFF. CDR3 in DNA: TGTGCCAGCCTATCTAGCAATGAGCAGTTCTTC. V gene TRBV6-5 combines with J gene TRBJ2-7; no clear D. Gene TRBJ2-1 matches the end of the DNA better, so the J call may be wrong. The length of the CDR3 is 11 residues. Germline CDR1 and CDR2: MNHEY and SVGAGI.

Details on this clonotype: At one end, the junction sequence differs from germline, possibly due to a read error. CDR3 residues: CASSPRKLAGAGGEAQYF. CDR3 in DNA: TGTGCCAGCAGCCCAAGGAAGCTAGCGGGGGCAGGAGGAGAGGCCCAGTACTTC. This sequence joins TRBV4-2 and TRBJ2-5; TRBD2 agrees at 10 bases. The CDR3 is 18 residues long. Germline assignment: CDR1 LGHNA and CDR2 YNFKEQ.

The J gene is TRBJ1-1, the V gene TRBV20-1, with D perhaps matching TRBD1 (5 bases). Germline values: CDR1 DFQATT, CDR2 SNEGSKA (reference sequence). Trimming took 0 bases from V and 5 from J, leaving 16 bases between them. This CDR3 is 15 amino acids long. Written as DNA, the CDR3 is TGCAGTGCTAGAGAGCCGGGGGGGGTAGAGACTGAAGCTTTCTTT. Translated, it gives CSAREPGGVETEAFF.

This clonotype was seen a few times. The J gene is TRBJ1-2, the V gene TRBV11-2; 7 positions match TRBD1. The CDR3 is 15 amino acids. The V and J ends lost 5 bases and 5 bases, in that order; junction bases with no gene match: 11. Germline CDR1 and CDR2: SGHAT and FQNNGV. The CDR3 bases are TGTGCCAGCAGCCCCAGAGGACAGGTCTGGTATGGCTACACCTTC. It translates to CASSPRGQVWYGYTF.

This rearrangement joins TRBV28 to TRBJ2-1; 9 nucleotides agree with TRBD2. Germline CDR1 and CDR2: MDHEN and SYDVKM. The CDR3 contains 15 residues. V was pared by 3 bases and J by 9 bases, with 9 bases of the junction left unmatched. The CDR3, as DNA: TGTGCCAGCAGTTTGGTATTAGCGGGGGATGCTGAGCAGTTCTTC. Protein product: CASSLVLAGDAEQFF.

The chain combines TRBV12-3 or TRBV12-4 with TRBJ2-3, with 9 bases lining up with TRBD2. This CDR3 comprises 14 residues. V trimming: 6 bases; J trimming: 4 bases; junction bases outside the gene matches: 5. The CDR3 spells CASSISGGSDTQYF. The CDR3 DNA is TGTGCCAGCAGCATTAGCGGGGGCTCAGATACGCAGTATTTT.

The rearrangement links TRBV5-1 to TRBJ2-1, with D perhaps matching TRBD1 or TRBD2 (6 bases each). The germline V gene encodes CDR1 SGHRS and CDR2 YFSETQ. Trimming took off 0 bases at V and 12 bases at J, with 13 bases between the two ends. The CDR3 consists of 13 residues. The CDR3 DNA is TGCGCCAGCAGCTTGGCGGGGGCCGAAAGGCAGTTCTTC. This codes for CASSLAGAERQFF.

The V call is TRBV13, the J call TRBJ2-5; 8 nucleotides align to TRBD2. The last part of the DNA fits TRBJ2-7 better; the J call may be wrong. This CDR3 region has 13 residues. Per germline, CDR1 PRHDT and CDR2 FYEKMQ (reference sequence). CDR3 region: CASALAVTYEQYF. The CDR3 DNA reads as TGTGCCTCGGCACTAGCGGTTACCTACGAGCAGTACTTC.

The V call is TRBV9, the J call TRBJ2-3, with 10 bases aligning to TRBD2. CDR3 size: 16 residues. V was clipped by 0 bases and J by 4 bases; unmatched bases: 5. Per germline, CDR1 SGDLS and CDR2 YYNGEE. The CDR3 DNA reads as TGTGCCAGCAGCGTAGTTCTAGCGGGGGTGGCAGATACGCAGTATTTT. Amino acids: CASSVVLAGVADTQYF.

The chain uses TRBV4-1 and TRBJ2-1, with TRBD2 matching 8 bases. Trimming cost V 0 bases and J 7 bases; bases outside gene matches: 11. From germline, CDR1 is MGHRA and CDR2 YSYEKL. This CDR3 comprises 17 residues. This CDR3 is CASSQDSVGGAGNEQFF. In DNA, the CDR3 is TGCGCCAGCAGCCAAGATTCGGTCGGGGGGGCCGGGAATGAGCAGTTCTTC.

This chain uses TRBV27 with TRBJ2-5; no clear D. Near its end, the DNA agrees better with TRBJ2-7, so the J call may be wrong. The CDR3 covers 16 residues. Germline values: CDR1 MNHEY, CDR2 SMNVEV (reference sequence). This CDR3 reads CASSPSGAVLGLEQYF. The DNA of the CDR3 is TGTGCCAGCAGTCCATCGGGTGCCGTCTTAGGCCTCGAGCAGTACTTC.

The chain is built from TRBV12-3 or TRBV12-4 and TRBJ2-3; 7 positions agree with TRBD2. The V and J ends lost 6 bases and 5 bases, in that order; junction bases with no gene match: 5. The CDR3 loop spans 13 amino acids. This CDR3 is CASSSGRGDTQYF. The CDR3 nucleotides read TGTGCCAGCAGCTCGGGGAGGGGAGATACGCAGTATTTT.

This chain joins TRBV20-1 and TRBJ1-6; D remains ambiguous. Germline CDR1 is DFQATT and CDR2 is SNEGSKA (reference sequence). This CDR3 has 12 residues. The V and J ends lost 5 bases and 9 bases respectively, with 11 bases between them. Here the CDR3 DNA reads TGCAGTGCTCGGGCCTTTTCTTCACCCCTCCACTTT. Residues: CSARAFSSPLHF.